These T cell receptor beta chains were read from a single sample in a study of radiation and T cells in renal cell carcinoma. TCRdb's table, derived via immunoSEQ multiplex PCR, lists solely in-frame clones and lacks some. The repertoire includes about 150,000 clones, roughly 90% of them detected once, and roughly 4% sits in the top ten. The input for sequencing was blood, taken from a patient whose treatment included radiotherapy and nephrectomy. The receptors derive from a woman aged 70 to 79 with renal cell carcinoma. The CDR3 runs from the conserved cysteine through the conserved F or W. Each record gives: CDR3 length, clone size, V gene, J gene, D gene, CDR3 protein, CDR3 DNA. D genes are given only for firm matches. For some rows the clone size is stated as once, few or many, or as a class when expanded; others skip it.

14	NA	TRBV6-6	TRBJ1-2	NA	CASSYSGTSYGYTF	TGTGCCAGCAGTTACTCTGGCACAAGCTATGGCTACACCTTC
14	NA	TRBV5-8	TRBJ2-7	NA	CASSPLQVRYEQYF	TGTGCCAGCAGCCCACTACAGGTTCGCTACGAGCAGTACTTC
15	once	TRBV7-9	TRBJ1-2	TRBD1	CASSQKQGVNYGYTF	TGTGCCAGCAGTCAAAAGCAGGGGGTTAACTATGGCTACACCTTC
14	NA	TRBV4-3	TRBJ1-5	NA	CASSQDSANQPQHF	TGCGCCAGCAGCCAAGATTCAGCCAATCAGCCCCAGCATTTT
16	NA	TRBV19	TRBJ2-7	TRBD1	CASSIEKGQGISEQYF	TGTGCCAGTAGTATAGAAAAGGGACAGGGTATCTCCGAGCAGTACTTC
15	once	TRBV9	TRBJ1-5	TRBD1	CASSAGTADNQPQHF	TGTGCCAGCAGCGCTGGGACAGCTGATAATCAGCCCCAGCATTTT
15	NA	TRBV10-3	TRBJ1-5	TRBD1	CAISPTGGGNQPQHF	TGTGCCATCAGTCCGACAGGGGGAGGCAATCAGCCCCAGCATTTT
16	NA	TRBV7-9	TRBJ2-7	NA	CASSPRGHQSSYEQYF	TGTGCCAGCAGCCCTAGAGGACACCAGAGCTCCTACGAGCAGTACTTC
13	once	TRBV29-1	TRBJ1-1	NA	CSVEPPGRTEAFF	TGCAGCGTTGAACCCCCGGGGAGGACTGAAGCTTTCTTT
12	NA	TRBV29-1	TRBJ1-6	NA	CSASDGNSPLHF	TGCAGCGCCTCGGACGGTAATTCACCCCTCCACTTT
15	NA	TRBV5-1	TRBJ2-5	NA	CASSYQGSIQETQYF	TGCGCCAGCAGTTACCAGGGGTCAATCCAAGAGACCCAGTACTTC
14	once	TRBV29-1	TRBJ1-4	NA	CSVELSALGEKLFF	TGCAGCGTTGAATTATCGGCATTAGGTGAAAAACTGTTTTTT
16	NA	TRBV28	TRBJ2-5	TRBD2	CASTRLAGGPRETQYF	TGTGCCAGCACTAGACTAGCGGGGGGGCCTAGAGAGACCCAGTACTTC
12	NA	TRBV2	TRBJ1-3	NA	CASTGSGNTIYF	TGTGCCAGCACGGGCTCTGGAAACACCATATATTTT
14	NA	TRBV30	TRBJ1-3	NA	CAWSGADSGNTIYF	TGTGCCTGGAGTGGGGCGGACTCTGGAAACACCATATATTTT
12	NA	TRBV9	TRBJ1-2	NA	CASSVGGIGYTF	TGTGCCAGCAGCGTAGGCGGGATCGGCTACACCTTC
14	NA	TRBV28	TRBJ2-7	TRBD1	CASSFAGGVYEQYF	TGTGCCAGCAGTTTCGCAGGGGGTGTCTACGAGCAGTACTTC
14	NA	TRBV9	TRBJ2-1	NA	CASSVQGLYNEQFF	TGTGCCAGCAGCGTACAGGGACTTTACAATGAGCAGTTCTTC
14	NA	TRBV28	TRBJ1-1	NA	CASSLVGLNTEAFF	TGTGCCAGCAGTTTAGTAGGGTTGAACACTGAAGCTTTCTTT
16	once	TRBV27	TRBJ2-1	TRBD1	CASSSLQGALRNEQFF	TGTGCCAGCAGTTCGCTACAGGGGGCGCTAAGGAATGAGCAGTTCTTC
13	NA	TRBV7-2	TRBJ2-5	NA	CASSPGWGETQYF	TGTGCCAGCAGCCCCGGGTGGGGGGAGACCCAGTACTTC
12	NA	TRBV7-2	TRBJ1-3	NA	CASSSERNTIYF	TGTGCCAGCAGCTCCGAGAGAAACACCATATATTTT
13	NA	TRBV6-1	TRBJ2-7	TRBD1	CASRGTGTYEQYF	TGTGCCAGCAGAGGGACAGGAACCTACGAGCAGTACTTC
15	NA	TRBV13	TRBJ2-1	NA	CASSPPNRAINEQFF	TGTGCCAGCAGCCCCCCGAACAGGGCTATCAATGAGCAGTTCTTC
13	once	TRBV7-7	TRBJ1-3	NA	CASSLASGNTIYF	TGTGCTAGCAGCTTAGCTTCTGGAAACACCATATATTTT
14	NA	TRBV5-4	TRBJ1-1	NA	CASSLGGVGTEAFF	TGTGCCAGCAGCTTGGGAGGGGTTGGTACTGAAGCTTTCTTT